This T cell receptor beta chain was sequenced during a study of blood T cell repertoires in COVID-19. Across the whole study: Both acute and convalescent COVID-19 samples were obtained from the United States, Italy and Spain. Sources were T cells, B-cell-depleted T cells, or PBMCs; the material itself was cDNA or gDNA.

In germline, CDR1 is SGHRS, CDR2 YFSETQ. This CDR3 has 17 residues. The junction had 7 bases not matched to a gene; V was cut back by 0 bases and J by 5 bases. Original processing methods: Amplified reference gene primers provided the basis for estimating nucleated cell counts. Only in-frame clones appear in the TCRdb table, and some are missing; sequencing was by immunoSEQ multiplex PCR. V and J calls plus clone size are reproduced from that table; the DNA served to infer D and trimming. Of 110,000 or so clones listed, approximately 85% are singletons. This TCR was recovered from a human donor in a cohort sampled during active COVID-19. V is TRBV5-1 and J is TRBJ2-3, with 12 nucleotides matching TRBD1. Sample: peripheral blood. DNA for the CDR3: TGCGCCAGCAGCTTGGGTGGTGGGACAGGGGGCCAAGATACGCAGTATTTT. It translates to CASSLGGGTGGQDTQYF. Drawing the rest from reference TRBV5-1 and TRBJ2-3, the complete variable domain is KAGVTQTPRYLIKTRGQQVTLSCSPISGHRSVSWYQQTPGQGLQFLFEYFSETQRNKGNFPGRFSGRQFSNSRSEMNVSTLELGDSALYLCASSLGGGTGGQDTQYFGPGTRLTVL.